Listed here are 8 T cell receptor beta chains from one sample, sequenced in a study of CD8+ T cells in alopecia areata. Isolated RNA was reverse transcribed into cDNA used as the sequencing template. Profiled with immunoSEQ multiplex PCR; TCRdb holds only in-frame clones, not every one. The data hold around 98,000 clones, with roughly 42% observed a single time. Sequencing was carried out using CD4+ T cells sorted from blood. The receptors derive from a human donor with alopecia areata.

This clone was seen more than once but under ten times. This rearrangement joins TRBV30 to TRBJ1-1, with 8 positions matching TRBD1. The V gene's germline CDR1 is GTSNPN and CDR2 SVGIG (reference sequence). V was pared by 3 bases and J by 5 bases, with 5 bases of the junction left unmatched. This CDR3 spans 13 amino acids. As DNA, the CDR3 is TGTGCCTGGAGCAGGGGGCCGGGGACTGAAGCTTTCTTT. This codes for CAWSRGPGTEAFF.

This clone was counted between two and nine times. The J gene is TRBJ1-5, the V gene TRBV30; a weak D match, TRBD1 (6 bases). CDR3 size: 13 residues. The germline gives CDR1 GTSNPN, CDR2 SVGIG (reference sequence). The CDR3, as DNA: TGTGCTTTAGAACAGGGAGGGGGTCGGCCCCAGCATTTT. As protein: CALEQGGGRPQHF.

This chain links TRBV7-9 with TRBJ2-7; 9 positions match TRBD1. Germline assignment: CDR1 SEHNR and CDR2 FQNEAQ (reference sequence). This CDR3 spans 16 amino acids. V dropped 5 bases and J dropped 5; count of bases not matched to a gene: 13. The CDR3 DNA follows: TGTGCCAGCAGCCGAACGTCCGGGACAGGGATCGACGAGCAGTACTTC. Protein sequence: CASSRTSGTGIDEQYF.

This clone was counted a few times. CDR3 region: CASSLGRDIQYF. CDR3 DNA sequence: TGTGCCAGCTCCCTGGGACGGGACATTCAGTACTTC. The chain carries TRBV18 and TRBJ2-4, with D perhaps being TRBD1 or TRBD2 (5 bases each). Germline loops: CDR1 KGHSH, CDR2 LQKENI. CDR3 size: 12 residues. Trimming stripped 6 bases from V and 8 bases from J, with 11 bases between.

The rearrangement uses TRBV28 and TRBJ2-5, with D perhaps matching TRBD2 (5 bases). The CDR3 has 14 residues. CDR1 is MDHEN and CDR2 is SYDVKM in the germline V gene. V lost 4 bases to trimming and J lost 0 bases, with 9 bases between them. The CDR3 nucleotides are TGTGCCAGCAGTTCCCGGGGAGACCAAGAGACCCAGTACTTC. Protein sequence: CASSSRGDQETQYF.

V is TRBV30 and J is TRBJ1-1; D is ambiguous. The germline V and J ends were trimmed by 3 bases and 5 bases, with 16 bases remaining between them. From germline, CDR1 is GTSNPN and CDR2 SVGIG (reference sequence). The CDR3 is made up of 14 amino acids. The CDR3 spells CAWRTVAGITEAFF. The DNA for the CDR3 is TGTGCCTGGAGGACGGTGGCGGGTATAACTGAAGCTTTCTTT.

This clone has more than one count but fewer than ten. The rearrangement joins TRBV5-1 to TRBJ1-1; 8 bases fit TRBD1. Germline CDR1 reads SGHRS; CDR2 reads YFSETQ. The CDR3 spans 15 residues. V lost 4 bases and J lost 2; bases outside the gene matches: 7. Written as DNA, the CDR3 is TGCGCCAGCAGCGGGTTACAGGGGGTTAACACTGAAGCTTTCTTT. Translated, it gives CASSGLQGVNTEAFF.

The V gene is TRBV29-1, the J gene TRBJ2-4; D is perhaps TRBD1 (5 bases). Germline V gene data show CDR1 as SQVTM and CDR2 as ANQGSEA. Deletions cut 0 bases from V and 0 bases from J, with 6 bases between. The CDR3 runs to 14 residues. CDR3 sequence reads: CSVEEGPAKNIQYF. CDR3 sequence (DNA): TGCAGCGTTGAAGAGGGGCCAGCCAAAAACATTCAGTACTTC.